The source of this TCR beta chain is a study of blood T cell repertoires in COVID-19. Original processing methods: By means of reference gene primer amplification, nucleated cell counts were estimated. Data came from immunoSEQ multiplex PCR; TCRdb stores just in-frame clones and leaves some out. V and J calls and clone size are those listed in that table; D and trimming were worked out from the DNA. This sample has approximately 380,000 clones; 88% occur once, and the top ten carry more than 1%. Germline V gene sequence: CDR1 LNHDA, CDR2 SQIVND (reference sequence). The V end was cut by 8 bases, the J end by 2 bases, with 22 bases between. This CDR3 comprises 17 residues.

Sequenced: PBMCs or T cells enriched from blood (not recorded which). This receptor was identified in a woman in her late teens or twenties who had recovered from COVID-19. This chain connects TRBV19 to TRBJ1-3; weak D call: TRBD1 (5 bases). In DNA, the CDR3 is TGTGCCAGTTCAGGGACTGTTACTTATACGGCTGGAAACACCATATATTTT. Amino acids: CASSGTVTYTAGNTIYF.